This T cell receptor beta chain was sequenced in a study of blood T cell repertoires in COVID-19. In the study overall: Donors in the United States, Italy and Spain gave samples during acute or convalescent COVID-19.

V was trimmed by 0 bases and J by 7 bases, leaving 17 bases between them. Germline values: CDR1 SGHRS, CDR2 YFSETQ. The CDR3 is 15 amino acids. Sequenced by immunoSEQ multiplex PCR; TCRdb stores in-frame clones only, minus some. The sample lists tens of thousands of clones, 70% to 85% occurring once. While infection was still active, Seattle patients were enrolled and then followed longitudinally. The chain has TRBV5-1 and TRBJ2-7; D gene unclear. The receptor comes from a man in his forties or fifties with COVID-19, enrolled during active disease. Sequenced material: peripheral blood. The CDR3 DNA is TGCGCCAGCAGCTTGGGTGGGCTGGCTGCTACGGAGCAGTACTTC. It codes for CASSLGGLAATEQYF.